Following are 2 T cell receptor beta chains from one sample sequenced in a study of T cell responses to AZD1222 COVID-19 vaccine. TCRdb's table, derived via immunoSEQ multiplex PCR, lists solely in-frame clones and lacks some. Among more than 110,000 clones listed, approximately 90% were seen once. The source was peripheral blood, collected 28 days after the second AZD1222 dose. Receptor source: an adult who received the AZD1222 COVID-19 vaccine.

This clone has only a few counts. The chain combines TRBV27 with TRBJ2-7, with 9 bases fitting TRBD1. CDR1 and CDR2 (germline): MNHEY, SMNVEV (reference sequence). V lost 6 bases, J lost 2 bases, and 8 bases stayed unmatched. This CDR3 is built from 15 residues. This CDR3 reads CASRLRQGGPYEQYF. In DNA, the CDR3 is TGTGCCAGCAGGCTAAGACAGGGGGGCCCCTACGAGCAGTACTTC.

A remark on this clone: Compared with germline, one end of the junction differs, possibly owing to a read error. V usage is TRBV29-1 and J usage is TRBJ2-3; D gene ambiguous. There are 14 residues in the CDR3. Germline V gene sequence: CDR1 SQVTM, CDR2 ANQGSEA. The CDR3 reads CSAESHVSTDTQYF. In DNA form, the CDR3 reads TGCAGCGCTGAATCCCACGTAAGCACAGATACGCAGTATTTT.